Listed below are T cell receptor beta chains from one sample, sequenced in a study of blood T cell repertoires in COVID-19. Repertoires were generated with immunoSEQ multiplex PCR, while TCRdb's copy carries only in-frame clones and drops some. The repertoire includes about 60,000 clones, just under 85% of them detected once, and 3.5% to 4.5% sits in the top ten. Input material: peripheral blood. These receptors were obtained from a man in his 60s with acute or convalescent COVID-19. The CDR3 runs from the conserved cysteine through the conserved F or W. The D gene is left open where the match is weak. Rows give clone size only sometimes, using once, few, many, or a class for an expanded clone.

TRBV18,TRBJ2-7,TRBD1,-,TGTGCCAGCTCACCGGACAGGGGCGATGAGCAGTACTTC,CASSPDRGDEQYF
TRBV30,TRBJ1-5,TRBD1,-,TGTGCCTGGGGCGACAGGGGAAATCAGCCCCAGCATTTT,CAWGDRGNQPQHF
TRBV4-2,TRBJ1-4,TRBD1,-,TGTGCCAGCAGCCAGGGTACCGGGACAGGGTATGAAAAACTGTTTTTT,CASSQGTGTGYEKLFF
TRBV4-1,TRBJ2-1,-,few,TGCGCCAGCAGCCTCGGACTGGACAATGAGCAGTTCTTC,CASSLGLDNEQFF
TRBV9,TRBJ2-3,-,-,TGTGCCAGCAGCGTAGGGGGGAGGGATACGCAGTATTTT,CASSVGGRDTQYF
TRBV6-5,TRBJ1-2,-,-,TGTGCCAGCACTACCCAGGTCTATGGCTACACCTTC,CASTTQVYGYTF
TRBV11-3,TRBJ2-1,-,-,TGTGCCAGCAGCTCTCCACGATCTAATACCCGAAACTACAATGAGCAGTTCTTC,CASSSPRSNTRNYNEQFF
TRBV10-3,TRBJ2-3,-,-,TGTGCCATCAGCCTAAGGGGCAGCACAGATACGCAGTATTTT,CAISLRGSTDTQYF
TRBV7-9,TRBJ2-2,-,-,TGTGCCAGCAGTTCAAGGACAGATCCATCTGGGGAGCTGTTTTTT,CASSSRTDPSGELFF
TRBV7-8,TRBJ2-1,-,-,TGTGCCAGCGGGGGGGGGCCCTTGGATGAGCAGTTCTTC,CASGGGPLDEQFF
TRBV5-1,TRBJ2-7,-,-,TGCGCCAGCAGCCCGGATCAGGGGACGGACTACGAGCAGTACTTC,CASSPDQGTDYEQYF
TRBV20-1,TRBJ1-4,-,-,TGCAGTGCTAGACAGGGTGAAAAACTGTTTTTT,CSARQGEKLFF
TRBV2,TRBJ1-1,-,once,TGTGCCAGCAGTGAGGCGGTTGGGAACACTGAAGCTTTCTTT,CASSEAVGNTEAFF
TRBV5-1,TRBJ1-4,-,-,TGCGCCAGCAGCGGATCGCGGGACCGTAATGAAAAACTGTTTTTT,CASSGSRDRNEKLFF
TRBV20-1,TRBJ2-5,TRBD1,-,TGCAGTGCTAGTCTACAGGGGGCTGGGGAGACCCAGTACTTC,CSASLQGAGETQYF
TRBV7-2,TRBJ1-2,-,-,TGTGCCAGCAGCCCCTCCAACTATGGCTACACCTTC,CASSPSNYGYTF